Sequencing of this TCR beta chain was carried out in a study of control samples from healthy donors and cancer patients. The CDR3 totals 15 residues. After removal of 3 bases from V and 4 bases from J, the junction contained 8 bases not matched to a gene. Germline-derived CDR1 and CDR2 are LNHNV and YYDKDF (reference sequence). The repertoire was sequenced with immunoSEQ multiplex PCR; TCRdb's copy has only in-frame clones and lacks some. This sample has some 100,000 clones, with approximately 81% found just once. The TCR comes from a woman aged 25-40 years in good health. V usage is TRBV15 and J usage is TRBJ2-7; 8 bases are a match to TRBD2. The sequencing input was blood. This CDR3 reads CATSRAGGAGYEQYF. DNA of the CDR3: TGTGCCACCAGCAGGGCCGGGGGGGCGGGGTACGAGCAGTACTTC.